This T cell receptor beta chain was retrieved from a study of T cell repertoires in cytomegalovirus infection. Study-wide background: Matching HLA type, along with CMV infection, was indicated by public TCR beta signatures. Findings and limits, study-wide: CMV-specific TCR beta clonotypes restricted by HLA-C dominated the ex vivo response. Using cumulative public TCR beta family frequency, the authors identified those who carried CMV together with the relevant HLA.

Comment on this clonotype: Antigen unknown.

Each CDR3 protein is one row after TCRdb ran MiXCR on the reads. The sample has around 900,000 distinct CDR3 sequences; around 32% are singletons. V lost 1 base to trimming and J lost 2 bases, with 13 bases between them. The CDR3 loop spans 16 amino acids. Here the sequenced sample was cultured CD8+ T cells from PBMCs, taken from culture after CMV antigen stimulation. The TCR comes from a human donor in good health (CMV status not recorded). Some clones in this sample may be carry-over from other donors' samples. The chain links TRBV12-3 or TRBV12-4 to TRBJ2-3, with D possibly TRBD1 on 6 matching bases. The CDR3, as DNA: TGTGCCAGCAGTTTAGGGACAGCCCCTCACACAGATACGCAGTATTTT. Translated: CASSLGTAPHTDTQYF.